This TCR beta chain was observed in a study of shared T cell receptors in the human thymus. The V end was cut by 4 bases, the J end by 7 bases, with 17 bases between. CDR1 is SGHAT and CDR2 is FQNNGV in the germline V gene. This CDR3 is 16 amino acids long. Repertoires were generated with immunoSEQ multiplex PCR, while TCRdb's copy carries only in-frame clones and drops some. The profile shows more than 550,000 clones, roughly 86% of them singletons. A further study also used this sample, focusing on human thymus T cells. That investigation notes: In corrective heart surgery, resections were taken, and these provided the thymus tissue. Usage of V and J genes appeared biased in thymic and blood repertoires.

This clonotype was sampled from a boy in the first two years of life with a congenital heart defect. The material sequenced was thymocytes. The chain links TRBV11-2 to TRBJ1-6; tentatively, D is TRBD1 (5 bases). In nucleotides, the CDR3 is TGTGCCAGCAGCTCCCCGTTAGGGGTTGAGAATTCACCCCTCCACTTT. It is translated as CASSSPLGVENSPLHF.